Listed below are T cell receptor beta chains from one sample, sequenced in a study of T cell repertoires in cytomegalovirus infection. One entry per CDR3 protein, called by TCRdb with MiXCR from the reads. The data show 250,000 or so distinct CDR3 sequences, roughly 10% seen once. Sequencing used PBMCs. These TCRs come from a human donor in good health (CMV status not recorded). Some clones in this sample may be carry-over from other donors' samples. CDR3s include the opening cysteine and the closing phenylalanine or tryptophan. The D gene is left open where the match is weak.

d_gene	v_gene	len	CDR3aa
-	TRBV6-5	15	CASSSEKGTREKLFF
TRBD1	TRBV7-2	14	CASSEDRVVEKLFF
-	TRBV7-2	15	CASSRGLSEMYTQYF
-	TRBV7-2	16	CASSLEAGPTNQPQHF
-	TRBV11-2	14	CASSAPIGPAEQYF
-	TRBV6-2/TRBV6-3	13	CASSPATNEKLFF
TRBD1	TRBV7-2	16	CASSQQGATTTDTQYF
TRBD1	TRBV6-6	14	CASTSRGNSYEQYF
-	TRBV7-2	15	CASSTRQARSNGYTF
TRBD2	TRBV7-2	15	CASSSLGGRAETQYF
-	TRBV7-8	16	CASSSFRAQGNTEAFF
TRBD2	TRBV5-6	14	CASSLTSGLDTQYF
-	TRBV28	13	CASMEGVAQPQHF
-	TRBV5-6	14	CASSLRGGSYGYTF
-	TRBV6-6	15	CASSGPRTEIYGYTF
TRBD1	TRBV11-2	17	CASSLEGGQGVAYEQFF
TRBD1	TRBV7-2	15	CASSASGTGTYEQYF
TRBD2	TRBV20-1	14	CSRKLAGGPNEQFF
-	TRBV7-9	13	CASSLRNREDAFF
TRBD1	TRBV27	17	CASSLRPGTVTHSPLHF
-	TRBV7-2	15	CASSIGQPGTDTQYF
-	TRBV2	13	CASSALGAGELFF
-	TRBV12-3/TRBV12-4	16	CASSFIHPGPADTQYF
-	TRBV11-2	17	CASSFGDIQTPNYGYTF
-	TRBV20-1	13	CSASLETGRGAFF
-	TRBV7-8	16	CASSLGGQYSNQPQHF
-	TRBV18	15	CASSSGQRNTGELFF
TRBD2	TRBV5-6	15	CASSMEGGSSYEQYF
TRBD2	TRBV7-8	16	CASSLEAGVTYNEQFF
-	TRBV7-9	14	CASSFPLGNTEAFF
-	TRBV14	15	CASSRRDSRSYEQYF
TRBD1	TRBV6-2/TRBV6-3	15	CASSFWTGKRDEQYF
-	TRBV7-2	12	CASSRLTAEAFF
-	TRBV19	14	CASSTYRTSLEQYF
TRBD2	TRBV7-2	14	CASSLGLASLEQYF
-	TRBV7-8	14	CASSLAGTQETQYF
-	TRBV7-2	16	CASSPRDPQLGYGYTF
-	TRBV5-1	15	CASSLIQLGYNEQFF
TRBD2	TRBV30	17	CAYQGLAGLTSSYEQYF
TRBD1	TRBV4-1	16	CASSPIVGQAYNEQFF
TRBD1	TRBV6-1	19	CASIKGKTGELSYNSPLHF
-	TRBV7-8	14	CASGRGNEGDTQYF
-	TRBV7-4	14	CASSLSQGSYEQYF
-	TRBV12-3/TRBV12-4	14	CASSDRHSNQPQHF
TRBD1	TRBV2	15	CASRVDRGDNQPQHF
-	TRBV7-9	15	CASSFASTAQDTQYF
TRBD1	TRBV6-5	14	CASSSGQGSSPLHF
-	TRBV12-3/TRBV12-4	14	CASSFHNQGSPLHF
-	TRBV5-6	15	CASSLVTEGGEKLFF
-	TRBV27	13	CASSSQGNSPLHF
TRBD1	TRBV7-2	15	CASSIDRGANEKLFF
-	TRBV7-2	13	CASSLRGSNIQYF
TRBD1	TRBV28	16	CASSTTGPQGTYEQYF
-	TRBV12-5	15	CASGPGQGYGREQYF
-	TRBV20-1	13	CSAKIHLSETQYF